These 4 T cell receptor beta chains were all obtained from the same sample, sequenced in a study of cytotoxic CD8 clonotypes in ibrutinib-treated CLL. Libraries were prepared by immunoSEQ multiplex PCR; TCRdb keeps only in-frame clonotypes and omits some of them. The sample has 150,000 to 200,000 clones, over 55% seen once. This material consisted of PBMCs, taken after 24 months of ibrutinib treatment. These receptors were obtained from a human donor with chronic lymphocytic leukemia.

The rearrangement uses TRBV5-1 and TRBJ2-7; a weak D match, TRBD2 (6 bases). Trimming removed 2 bases at V and 2 bases at J, with 17 bases between. The CDR3 contains 16 residues. Germline CDR1 SGHRS, CDR2 YFSETQ. The CDR3 sequence is CASSFSSRGTPYEQYF. The CDR3 bases are TGCGCCAGCAGCTTTTCGAGTCGCGGGACCCCCTACGAGCAGTACTTC.

The chain couples TRBV13 to TRBJ2-5; D gene uncertain. Per the germline V gene, CDR1 is PRHDT and CDR2 is FYEKMQ (reference sequence). V lost 0 bases and J lost 4, with 12 bases in between. CDR3 size: 15 residues. The CDR3 region has the DNA TGTGCCAGCAGCTTAGGGGATTTCGTAGGAGAGACCCAGTACTTC. Its translation: CASSLGDFVGETQYF.

The chain uses TRBV28 and TRBJ1-4, with 8 bases that match TRBD1. Germline lookup yields CDR1 MDHEN and CDR2 SYDVKM. This CDR3 comprises 15 residues. Trimming took 4 bases from V and 5 from J; bases not matched to a gene: 6. The CDR3 here is CASSSGGTGNEKLFF. The CDR3 coding sequence is TGTGCCAGCAGTTCCGGGGGGACAGGAAATGAAAAACTGTTTTTT.

This rearrangement joins TRBV7-2 to TRBJ1-5, with 7 bases fitting TRBD1. The CDR3 has 15 amino acids. V lost 4 bases to trimming and J lost 3 bases; unmatched junction nucleotides: 6. CDR1 is SGHTA, CDR2 FQGNSA, per germline. This CDR3 is CASSYSGQTNQPQHF. Written as DNA, the CDR3 is TGTGCCAGCAGCTACTCGGGACAGACCAATCAGCCCCAGCATTTT.